Below are 9 T cell receptor beta chains sequenced from a single sample in a study of T cells after yellow fever vaccination. TCRdb used MiXCR to reprocess the 5' RACE reads, holding one entry per CDR3 protein. The sample carries over 250,000 distinct CDR3 sequences, 4.1% recorded once. The material sequenced was PBMCs, taken 5 days after the yellow fever booster vaccination. Receptors originate from a man between 18 and 35 years old who received the YFV17D yellow fever vaccine.

Only a few counts were recorded for this clonotype. The chain recombines TRBV7-9 with TRBJ1-4; weak D call: TRBD1 (5 bases). Germline values: CDR1 SEHNR, CDR2 FQNEAQ (reference sequence). The CDR3 extends over 15 amino acids. V was pared by 4 bases and J by 4 bases, with 13 bases between. For the CDR3, the DNA is TGTGCCAGCAGCTCCGCAGGGACCGGTAATGAAAAACTGTTTTTT. The encoded protein is CASSSAGTGNEKLFF.

This clonotype was counted only a few times. This sequence joins TRBV4-3 and TRBJ2-3; 8 nucleotides align to TRBD2. V lost 1 base and J lost 14; bases outside the gene matches: 11. The CDR3 consists of 14 residues. Germline V CDR1 and CDR2: LGHNA, YSLEER. The CDR3 loop is CASSQVPGGPQWYF. CDR3 nucleotides: TGCGCCAGCAGCCAAGTGCCGGGGGGGCCGCAGTGGTATTTT.

The genes are TRBV7-3 and TRBJ2-7; possible D gene TRBD2, 5 bases. Looked up from germline, CDR1 is SGHTA and CDR2 is FQGTGA. The CDR3 is 13 amino acids. V was clipped by 1 base and J by 7 bases, with 11 bases between them. The CDR3, as DNA: TGTGCCAGCAGCTTAAACCATCGCGGGGAGCAGTACTTC. Protein sequence: CASSLNHRGEQYF.

This clonotype occurred a few times. The chain employs TRBV7-6 and TRBJ2-6; D might be TRBD1 (5 bases). The ends were cut back, 1 base at V and 0 bases at J, with 13 bases in the middle. The CDR3 has 18 amino acids. The germline gives CDR1 SGHVS, CDR2 FNYEAQ. The CDR3 protein is CASSLETERSSGANVLTF. The CDR3 DNA reads TGTGCCAGCAGCTTAGAGACAGAAAGGAGCTCTGGGGCCAACGTCCTGACTTTC.

The rearrangement uses TRBV27 and TRBJ1-4; 11 bases fit TRBD1. Losses at the gene ends were 4 bases for V and 3 bases for J; bases not matched to a gene: 13. The CDR3 loop spans 19 amino acids. The germline V gene has CDR1 MNHEY and CDR2 SMNVEV (reference sequence). The CDR3 region is CASSSTGTGGIAANEKLFF. The CDR3 DNA is TGTGCCAGCAGTTCAACCGGGACAGGGGGTATAGCGGCTAATGAAAAACTGTTTTTT.

This clonotype was recorded at least ten times. The chain couples TRBV30 to TRBJ2-2; no reliable D call. The CDR3 has 13 amino acids. Germline V gene data show CDR1 as GTSNPN and CDR2 as SVGIG (reference sequence). Trimming left V 0 bases short and J 6 bases short, with 8 bases between. CDR3 nucleotide sequence: TGTGCCTGGAGTGTGGTTCTAGCCGGGGAGCTGTTTTTT. It codes for CAWSVVLAGELFF.

V and J are TRBV15 and TRBJ1-5; 7 bases align to TRBD1. V shed 0 bases and J 3 bases; nucleotides not matched to a gene: 5. The CDR3 consists of 16 residues. Per the germline V gene, CDR1 is LNHNV and CDR2 is YYDKDF (reference sequence). The CDR3 coding sequence is TGTGCCACCAGCAGAGATATGGGGACAGACAATCAGCCCCAGCATTTT. This codes for CATSRDMGTDNQPQHF.

This clonotype was counted between two and nine times. The J gene is TRBJ1-6, the V gene TRBV20-1, with D maybe TRBD1 (5 bases). The CDR3 is made up of 14 amino acids. Germline-derived CDR1 and CDR2 are DFQATT and SNEGSKA (reference sequence). The V end was cut by 5 bases, the J end by 7 bases, with 15 bases between. As DNA, the CDR3 is TGCAGTGCTCCTTTCGGGACGGCAAATTCACCCCTCCACTTT. Its protein is CSAPFGTANSPLHF.

This clonotype was picked up a small number of times. V gene TRBV5-1 combines with J gene TRBJ2-7, with D perhaps matching TRBD1 (6 bases). The CDR3 has 13 residues. V was trimmed by 1 base and J by 2 bases, leaving 7 bases between them. Per germline, CDR1 SGHRS and CDR2 YFSETQ. The CDR3 DNA is TGCGCCAGCAGCTTGTACAGGGCCTACGAGCAGTACTTC. This sequence encodes CASSLYRAYEQYF.